This TCR beta chain was captured by sequencing in a study of read filtering for tumor transcriptome and immune sequencing. Study-level information: The cohort had 17 men and more than 13 women aged about 45 to 80, mean about 70 years. Revised staging placed roughly 8 patients in R-ISS I, 15 to 20 in II, 6 or 7 in III.

This CDR3 has 15 residues. CDR1 and CDR2 from the germline V gene are SGHTA and FQGTGA. The V and J ends lost 3 bases and 2 bases respectively, with 11 bases between them. Overall study findings and caveats: Correlation between methods rose after single-read clonotypes were removed. The sorted CD138-negative fraction was a mixed bone marrow immune population, not purified T cells.

This clonotype was counted at least ten times. The antigen remains unidentified. From roughly 400 ng of RNA, a library with molecular barcoded alpha/delta and beta/gamma adaptors was made. Each CDR3 protein gets one entry after TCRdb re-called the reads with MiXCR. The sample lists tens of thousands of distinct CDR3 sequences; approximately 12% were seen once. The rearrangement links TRBV7-3 to TRBJ2-1; D may correspond to TRBD1 or TRBD2 (5 bases each). The sample comprised a population of CD138-negative cells sorted from bone marrow. The TCR was taken from a donor at least 40 years old with multiple myeloma. The DNA for the CDR3 is TGTGCCAGCAGCTTCGACCAGGGACCCTACAATGAGCAGTTCTTC. This encodes CASSFDQGPYNEQFF.